This entry is about one TCR beta chain. Its target is not known. The data are from a study of glioma-infiltrating T cells. Using RNA template, CDR3s of TCR alpha and beta were amplified with iRepertoire arm-PCR. One-step reverse transcription and amplification started from around 100-400 ng of tissue mRNA or PBMC total RNA. TCRdb passed the multiplex PCR reads through MiXCR, listing each CDR3 protein once. This table has 20,000 to 25,000 distinct CDR3 sequences, approximately 25% appearing once. Whole-study findings and limits: Non-neoplastic patients had below-expected tissue-blood divergence, while all gliomas exceeded expectation. Very few CDR3 sequences were shared between tissue and blood.

The sequence was obtained from a human donor with low-grade glioma or glioblastoma, undergoing nonglioma brain surgery, or in good health (not recorded which). Sequenced sample: glioma tissue, nonneoplastic brain tissue, or PBMCs (not recorded which).

CDR3 DNA sequence: TGCGCCAGCAGCCAAGCGCGGGGATCTGGAAACACCATATATTTT. Its translation: CASSQARGSGNTIYF. The chain has TRBV4-1 and TRBJ1-3; D is unresolved. V was pared by 1 base and J by 1 base, with 8 bases between. Germline V lookup: CDR1 MGHRA, CDR2 YSYEKL. CDR3 length: 15 amino acids.